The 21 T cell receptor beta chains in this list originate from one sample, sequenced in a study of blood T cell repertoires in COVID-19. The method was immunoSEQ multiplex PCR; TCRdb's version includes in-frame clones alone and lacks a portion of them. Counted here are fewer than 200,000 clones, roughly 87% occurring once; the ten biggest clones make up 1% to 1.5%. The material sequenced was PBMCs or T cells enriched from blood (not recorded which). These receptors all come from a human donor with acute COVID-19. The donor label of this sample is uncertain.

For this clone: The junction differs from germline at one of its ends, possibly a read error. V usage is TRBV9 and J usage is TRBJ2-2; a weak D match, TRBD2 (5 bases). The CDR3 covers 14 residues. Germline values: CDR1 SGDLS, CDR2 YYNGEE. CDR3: CASSVTGNAGELFF. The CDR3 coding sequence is TGTGCCAGCAGCGTAACGGGGAACGCCGGGGAGCTGTTTTTT.

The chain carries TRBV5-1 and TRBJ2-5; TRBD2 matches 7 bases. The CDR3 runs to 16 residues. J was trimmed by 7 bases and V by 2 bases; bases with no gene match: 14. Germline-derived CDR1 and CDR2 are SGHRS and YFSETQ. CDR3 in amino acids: CASSLRAGVVNGTQYF. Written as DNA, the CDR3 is TGCGCCAGCAGCTTAAGGGCGGGGGTTGTGAACGGGACCCAGTACTTC.

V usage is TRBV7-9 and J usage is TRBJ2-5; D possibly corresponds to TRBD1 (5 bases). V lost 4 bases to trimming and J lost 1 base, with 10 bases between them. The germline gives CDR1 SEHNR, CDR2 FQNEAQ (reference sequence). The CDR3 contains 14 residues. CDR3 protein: CASSSQVAQETQYF. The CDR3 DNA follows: TGTGCCAGCAGCTCACAGGTGGCCCAAGAGACCCAGTACTTC. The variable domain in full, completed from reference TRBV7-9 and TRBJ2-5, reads DTGVSQNPRHKITKRGQNVTFRCDPISEHNRLYWYRQTLGQGPEFLTYFQNEAQLEKSRLLSDRFSAERPKGSFSTLEIQRTEQGDSAMYLCASSSQVAQETQYFGPGTRLLVL.

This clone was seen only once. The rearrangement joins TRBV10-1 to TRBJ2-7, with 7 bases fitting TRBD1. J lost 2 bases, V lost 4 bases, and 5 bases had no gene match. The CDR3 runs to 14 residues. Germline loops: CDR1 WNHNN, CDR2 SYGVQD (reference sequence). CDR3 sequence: CASSGRDSTYEQYF. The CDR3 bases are TGCGCCAGCAGTGGCCGGGACAGTACCTACGAGCAGTACTTC.

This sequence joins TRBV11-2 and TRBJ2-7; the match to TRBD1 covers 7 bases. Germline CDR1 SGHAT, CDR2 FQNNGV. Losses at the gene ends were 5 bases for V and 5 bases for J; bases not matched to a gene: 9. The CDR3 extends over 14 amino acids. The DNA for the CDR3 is TGTGCCAGCAGCCCCACGGGACAGCTTCACGAGCAGTACTTC. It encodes CASSPTGQLHEQYF.

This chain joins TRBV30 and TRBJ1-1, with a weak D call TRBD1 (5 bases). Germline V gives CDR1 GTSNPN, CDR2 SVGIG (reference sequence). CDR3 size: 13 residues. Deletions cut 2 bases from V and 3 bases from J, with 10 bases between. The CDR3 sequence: CAWSQGSDTEAFF. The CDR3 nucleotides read TGTGCCTGGAGTCAGGGATCGGACACTGAAGCTTTCTTT.

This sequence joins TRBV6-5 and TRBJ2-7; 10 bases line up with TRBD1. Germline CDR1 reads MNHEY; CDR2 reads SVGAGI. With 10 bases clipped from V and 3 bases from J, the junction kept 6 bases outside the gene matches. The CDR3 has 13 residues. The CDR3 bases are TGTGCCATTTCGGACAGGGGGATCTACGAGCAGTACTTC. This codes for CAISDRGIYEQYF.

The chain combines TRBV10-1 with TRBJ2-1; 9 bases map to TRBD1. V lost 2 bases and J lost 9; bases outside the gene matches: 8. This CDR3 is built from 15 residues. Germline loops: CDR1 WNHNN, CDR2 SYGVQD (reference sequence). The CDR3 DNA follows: TGCGCCAGCAGTGAGGCCGGGACAGGGTTCACTGAGCAGTTCTTC. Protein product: CASSEAGTGFTEQFF.

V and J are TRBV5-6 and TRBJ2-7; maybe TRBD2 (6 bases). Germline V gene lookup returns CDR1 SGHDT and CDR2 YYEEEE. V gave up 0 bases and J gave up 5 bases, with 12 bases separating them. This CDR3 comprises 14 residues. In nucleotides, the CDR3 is TGTGCCAGCAGCTTGGCCAACGGGGGTCACGAGCAGTACTTC. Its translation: CASSLANGGHEQYF. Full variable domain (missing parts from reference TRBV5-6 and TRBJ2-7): DAGVTQSPTHLIKTRGQQVTLRCSPKSGHDTVSWYQQALGQGPQFIFQYYEEEERQRGNFPDRFSGHQFPNYSSELNVNALLLGDSALYLCASSLANGGHEQYFGPGTRLTVT.

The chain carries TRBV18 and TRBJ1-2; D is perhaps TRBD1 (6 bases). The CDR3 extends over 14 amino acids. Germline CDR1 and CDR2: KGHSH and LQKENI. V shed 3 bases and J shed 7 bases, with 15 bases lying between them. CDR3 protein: CASSPQQGEVGYTF. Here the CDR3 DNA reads TGTGCCAGCTCACCCCAACAGGGAGAGGTTGGCTACACCTTC. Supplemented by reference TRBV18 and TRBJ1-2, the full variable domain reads NAGVMQNPRHLVRRRGQEARLRCSPMKGHSHVYWYRQLPEEGLKFMVYLQKENIIDESGMPKERFSAEFPKEGPSILRIQQVVRGDSAAYFCASSPQQGEVGYTFGSGTRLTVV.

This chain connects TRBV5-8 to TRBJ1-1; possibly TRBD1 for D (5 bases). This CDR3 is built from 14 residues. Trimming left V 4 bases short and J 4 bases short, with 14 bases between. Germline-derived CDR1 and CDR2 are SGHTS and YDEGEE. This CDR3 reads CASSSRASSTEAFF. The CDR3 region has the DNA TGTGCCAGCAGCAGCAGGGCGTCTAGCACTGAAGCTTTCTTT.

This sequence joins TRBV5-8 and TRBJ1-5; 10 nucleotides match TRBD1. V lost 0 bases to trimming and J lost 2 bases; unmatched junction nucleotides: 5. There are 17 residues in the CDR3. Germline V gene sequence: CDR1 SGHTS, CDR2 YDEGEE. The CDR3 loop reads CASSLAAGTGGNQPQHF. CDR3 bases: TGTGCCAGCAGCTTGGCCGCCGGGACAGGGGGCAATCAGCCCCAGCATTTT.

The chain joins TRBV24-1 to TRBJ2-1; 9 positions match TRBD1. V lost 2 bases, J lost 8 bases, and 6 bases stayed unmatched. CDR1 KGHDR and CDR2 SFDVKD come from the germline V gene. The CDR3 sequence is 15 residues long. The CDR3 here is CATSDSGTGSDEQFF. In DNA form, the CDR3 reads TGTGCCACCAGTGATTCCGGGACAGGGTCGGATGAGCAGTTCTTC.

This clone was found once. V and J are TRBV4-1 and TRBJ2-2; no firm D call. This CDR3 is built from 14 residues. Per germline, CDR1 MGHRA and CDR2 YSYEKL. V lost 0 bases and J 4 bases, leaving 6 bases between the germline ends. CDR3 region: CASSQEPGTGELFF. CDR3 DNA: TGCGCCAGCAGCCAAGAACCCGGCACCGGGGAGCTGTTTTTT.

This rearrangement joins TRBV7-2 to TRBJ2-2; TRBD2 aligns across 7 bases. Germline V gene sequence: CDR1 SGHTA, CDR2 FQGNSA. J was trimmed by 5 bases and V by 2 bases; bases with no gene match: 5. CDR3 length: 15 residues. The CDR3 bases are TGTGCCAGCAGCTTAATTATGGGAGGGACCGGGGAGCTGTTTTTT. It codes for CASSLIMGGTGELFF. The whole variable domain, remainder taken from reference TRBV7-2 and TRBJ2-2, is GAGVSQSPSNKVTEKGKDVELRCDPISGHTALYWYRQSLGQGLEFLIYFQGNSAPDKSGLPSDRFSAERTGGSVSTLTIQRTQQEDSAVYLCASSLIMGGTGELFFGEGSRLTVL.

The CDR3 region has the DNA TGTGCCATCAGTGCAAATGGGGGCCGCACAGATACGCAGTATTTT. It specifies CAISANGGRTDTQYF. The chain combines TRBV10-3 with TRBJ2-3; D is perhaps TRBD1 (6 bases). CDR1 is ENHRY, CDR2 SYGVKD, per germline. The CDR3 is 15 residues long. V lost 4 bases and J lost 1, with 12 bases in between.

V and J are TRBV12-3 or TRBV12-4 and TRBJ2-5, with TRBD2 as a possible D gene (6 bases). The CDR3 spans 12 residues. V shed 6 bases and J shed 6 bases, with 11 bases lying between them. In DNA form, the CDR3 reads TGTGCCAGCAGAACCGGGGGAAAGACCCAGTACTTC. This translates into CASRTGGKTQYF.

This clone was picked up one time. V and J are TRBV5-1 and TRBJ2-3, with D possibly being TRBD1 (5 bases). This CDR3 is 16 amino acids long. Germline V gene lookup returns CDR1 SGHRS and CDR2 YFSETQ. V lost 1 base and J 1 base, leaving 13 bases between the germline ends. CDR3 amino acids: CASSLSSTVGTDTQYF. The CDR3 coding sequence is TGCGCCAGCAGCTTGAGCTCGACAGTGGGCACAGATACGCAGTATTTT.

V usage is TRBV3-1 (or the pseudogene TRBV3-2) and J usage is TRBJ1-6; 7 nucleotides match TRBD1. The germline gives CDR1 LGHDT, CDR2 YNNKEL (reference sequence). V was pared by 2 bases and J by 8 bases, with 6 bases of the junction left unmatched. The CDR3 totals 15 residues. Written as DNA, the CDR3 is TGTGCCAGCAGCCAACTTGGACAGGCCCATTCACCCCTCCACTTT. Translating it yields CASSQLGQAHSPLHF.

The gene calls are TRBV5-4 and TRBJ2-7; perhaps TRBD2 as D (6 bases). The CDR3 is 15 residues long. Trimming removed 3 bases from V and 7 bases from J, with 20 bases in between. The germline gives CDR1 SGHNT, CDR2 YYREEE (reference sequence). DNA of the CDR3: TGTGCCAGCAGCTCTCGTGCGGGGAACCTCGTGGAGCAGTACTTC. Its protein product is CASSSRAGNLVEQYF.

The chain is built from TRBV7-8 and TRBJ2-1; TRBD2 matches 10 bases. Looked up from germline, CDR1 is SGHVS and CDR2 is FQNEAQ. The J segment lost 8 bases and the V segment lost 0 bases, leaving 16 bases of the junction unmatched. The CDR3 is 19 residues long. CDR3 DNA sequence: TGTGCCAGCAGCTTAGCAAAGGTCGCTAGCGGGGGCCCTGGCTATGAGCAGTTCTTC. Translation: CASSLAKVASGGPGYEQFF.